Sequencing of this T cell receptor beta chain was carried out in a study of blood T cell repertoires in COVID-19. Study context: From the United States, Italy and Spain came samples of acute and convalescent COVID-19. From T cells, B-cell-depleted T cells, or PBMCs came the material, which was cDNA or gDNA.

CDR1 MNHNS and CDR2 SASEGT come from the germline V gene. CDR3 length: 14 residues. V was trimmed by 2 bases and J by 1 base, leaving 8 bases between them. Authors' processing steps: The assay estimated nucleated cells by amplifying reference gene primers. Produced via immunoSEQ multiplex PCR; TCRdb's table is partial and in-frame only. For V, J and clone size, that table is used; D and trimming come from the DNA. The data show roughly 120,000 clones, roughly nine tenths seen once. The V call is TRBV6-1, the J call TRBJ1-2; D remains ambiguous. The source is a human donor in a cohort sampled during active COVID-19. Sequenced input: peripheral blood. CDR3 in amino acids: CASSELESNYGYTF. Here the CDR3 DNA reads TGTGCCAGCAGTGAATTGGAGAGTAACTATGGCTACACCTTC.